The sequence of this T cell receptor beta chain was determined in a study of blood T cell repertoires in COVID-19. TCRdb's table, derived via immunoSEQ multiplex PCR, lists solely in-frame clones and lacks some. The sample has 90,000 to 150,000 clones, under 90% seen once; the top ten hold about 3.9%. This clone was seen once. This sequence originates from a man aged 55 to 69 with acute or convalescent COVID-19. Source material: peripheral blood.

This CDR3 reads CASSMSLAGEETQYF. For the CDR3, the DNA is TGTGCCAGTAGTATGAGTCTAGCGGGAGAAGAGACCCAGTACTTC. The chain uses TRBV19 and TRBJ2-5; 10 bases are a match to TRBD2. The germline V gene encodes CDR1 LNHDA and CDR2 SQIVND (reference sequence). V was pared by 3 bases and J by 3 bases, with 4 bases of the junction left unmatched. The CDR3 totals 15 residues. Using reference TRBV19 and TRBJ2-5 for the parts outside the CDR3, the full variable domain is DGGITQSPKYLFRKEGQNVTLSCEQNLNHDAMYWYRQDPGQGLRLIYYSQIVNDFQKGDIAEGYSVSREKKESFPLTVTSAQKNPTAFYLCASSMSLAGEETQYFGPGTRLLVL.